This paragraph reports one T cell receptor (beta chain). No cognate antigen has been identified for it. Per-base quality was not reported, and no clone a single base away is much larger than it. TCR CDR3 regions were amplified from genomic DNA by multiplex PCR using the deep immunoSEQ assay. For each cell subset, the extracted genomic DNA was distributed evenly across all wells of several immunoSEQ 96-well plates, and each plate served as one replicate. For unsorted PBMC, approximately 0.3 ug of genomic DNA, equivalent to about 30,000 T cell genomes, went into each replicate PCR. Ten immunoSEQ deep assay plates were used to sequence unsorted PBMC genomic DNA. Purified libraries were measured with a Qubit 3.0 fluorometer, size-checked on a Bioanalyzer 2100, and measured again with the KAPA Library Quantification kit. Every immunoSEQ 96-well plate was sequenced on a separate single-read 150-cycle Illumina NextSeq 550 flow cell. From the authors' description of their analysis: Because the immunoSEQ output held only junctional sequences and lacked quality scores, the filtering could not match the filtering applied to full-length reads. Sequences were annotated with PyIR, a Python wrapper for IgBLAST v1.9, and V/J genes and CDR3 were assigned using IMGT germline references. Reads were filtered out if the reads had weak V/J assignments (E-value above 1e-6), no CDR3, stop codons, out-of-frame junctions, or ambiguous translated residues. V3J clonotypes were defined as sequences sharing an identical inferred V gene, J gene, and CDR3 amino acid sequence. The percentage overlap between two repertoires was calculated by dividing the number of shared unique clonotypes by the size of the smaller repertoire. RTK rarefaction, the Chao1 estimator, and Recon v2.1 estimates of unobserved clonotypes were used to assess repertoire richness. TCRdb stores this immuneACCESS table with in-frame sequences only. Part of the clones is absent; in the studies checked, under half of the shortfall reflects unresolved V genes, and no reason is known for the rest. The V and J calls and clone size come from that table; D and trimming were worked out from the DNA. The sample table contains 450,000 to 600,000 clones; only one count was recorded for roughly 85% of them. Of the sample, approximately 12% is held by the ten largest clones.

The CDR3 goes from the cysteine to the phenylalanine over 16 residues. CDR3 DNA only is kept here, 48 bases in frame from base 1. The V end gives up 5 bases and the J end 1 base, leaving 9 bases in the junction not matched to a gene. CDR1 SGHVS and CDR2 FNYEAQ were looked up in the germline V gene. The donors were healthy, HIV-negative adults with no recently reported acute infections or vaccinations. Every donor was a Caucasian adult living in Nashville, Tennessee, USA. For unsorted samples, roughly 86 million PBMCs were counted and genomic DNA was extracted with the QIAamp DNA Blood Mini kit. Blood was obtained by leukapheresis, after which PBMCs were separated by Ficoll-Histopaque density gradient centrifugation and cryopreserved in liquid nitrogen vapor phase. This sample stems from a study of shared clonotypes between healthy human individuals (dated by TCRdb to the early 2020s). With respect to the entire study: The cohort included a few men and two women between 18 and 49 years of age. Blood TCR repertoires of about 5 healthy adults were deeply sequenced to estimate repertoire size and the extent of clonotype sharing between individuals. Different laboratories and diverse techniques were used to prepare libraries and sequence TCR repertoires, to increase sequencing depth and limit assay-specific biases. Per donor, leukapheresis produced somewhere between about 0.94 and 9.5 billion PBMCs.

What the study reported, not specific to this receptor: Because the study included only a small number of donors, the genetic and exposure-history diversity represented was limited. Sampling was limited to blood, and TCR repertoires in tissue likely differ from TCR repertoires in blood. Pairwise subsampling indicated that sequencing depth was expected to affect the degree of clonotype sharing among donors.

Sequencing used PBMCs. The chain was built from TRBV7-6 and TRBJ2-3; TRBD1 matches 7 bases in the middle. The source is a woman between 40 and 50 years old in good health. Some clones in this sample may be carry-over from other donors' samples. The CDR3 is CASSRSLRGRTDTQYF. The base sequence is TGTGCCAGCAGCCGGAGTCTGAGGGGGCGCACAGATACGCAGTATTTT.